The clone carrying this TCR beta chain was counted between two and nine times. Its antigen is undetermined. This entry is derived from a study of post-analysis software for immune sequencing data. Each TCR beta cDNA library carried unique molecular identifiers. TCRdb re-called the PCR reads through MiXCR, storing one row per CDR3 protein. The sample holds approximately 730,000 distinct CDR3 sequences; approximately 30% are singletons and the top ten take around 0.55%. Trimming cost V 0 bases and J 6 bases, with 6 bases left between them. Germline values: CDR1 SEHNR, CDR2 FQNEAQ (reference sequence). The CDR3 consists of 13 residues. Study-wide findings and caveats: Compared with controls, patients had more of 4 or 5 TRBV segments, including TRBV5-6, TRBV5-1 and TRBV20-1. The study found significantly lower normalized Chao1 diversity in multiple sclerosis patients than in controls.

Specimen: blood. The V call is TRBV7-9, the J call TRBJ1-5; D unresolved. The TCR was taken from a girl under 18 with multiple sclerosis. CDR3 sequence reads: CASSLAVSQPQHF. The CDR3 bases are TGTGCCAGCAGCTTAGCGGTTTCTCAGCCCCAGCATTTT.